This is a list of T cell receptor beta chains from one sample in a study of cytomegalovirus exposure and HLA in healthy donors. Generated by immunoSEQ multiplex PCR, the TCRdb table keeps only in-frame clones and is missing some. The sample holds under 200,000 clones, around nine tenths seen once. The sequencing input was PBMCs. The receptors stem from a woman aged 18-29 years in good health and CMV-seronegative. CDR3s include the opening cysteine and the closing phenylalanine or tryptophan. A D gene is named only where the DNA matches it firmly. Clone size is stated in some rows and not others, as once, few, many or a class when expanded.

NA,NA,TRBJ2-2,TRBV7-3,TGTGCCAGCAGCTTCTCAGCGGGTAACACCGGGGAGCTGTTTTTT,CASSFSAGNTGELFF
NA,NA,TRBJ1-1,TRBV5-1,TGCGCCAGCAATGTCGACAGTACTGAAGCTTTCTTT,CASNVDSTEAFF
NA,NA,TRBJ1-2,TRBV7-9,TGTGCCAGCAGCTTAGACAGGGAGCGCGGCTACACCTTC,CASSLDRERGYTF
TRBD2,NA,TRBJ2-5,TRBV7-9,TGTTCCAGCAGCCCTGGGAGGGGCGGCGAGGAAGAGACCCAGTACTTC,CSSSPGRGGEEETQYF
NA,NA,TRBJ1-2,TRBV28,TGTGCCAGCAGTTTTAGGGGAACCGCCTATGGCTACACCTTC,CASSFRGTAYGYTF
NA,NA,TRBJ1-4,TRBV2,TGTGCCAGCAGTGACAGCAACTATGCAACTAATGAAAAACTGTTTTTT,CASSDSNYATNEKLFF
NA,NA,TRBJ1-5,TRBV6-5,TGTGCCAGCAGTTTAGCGCCAGTAGGTCAGCCCCAGCATTTT,CASSLAPVGQPQHF
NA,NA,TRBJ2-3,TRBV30,TGTGCCTGTCGCGCGGGCTCCCTAAACACAGATACGCAGTATTTT,CACRAGSLNTDTQYF
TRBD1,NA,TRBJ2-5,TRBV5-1,TGCGCCAGCAGCCTCGGGACAGGGATGCGAGAGACCCAGTACTTC,CASSLGTGMRETQYF
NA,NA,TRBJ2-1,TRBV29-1,TGCAGCGTTGGGGGGGTTGAGGAAGTCCCCTACAATGAGCAGTTCTTC,CSVGGVEEVPYNEQFF
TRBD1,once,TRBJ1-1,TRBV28,TGTGCCAGCAGTTCGACAGGGATATACACTGAAGCTTTCTTT,CASSSTGIYTEAFF
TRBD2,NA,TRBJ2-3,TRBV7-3,TGTGCCAGCAGCCCCTGGACTAGCGCCACCACAGATACGCAGTATTTT,CASSPWTSATTDTQYF
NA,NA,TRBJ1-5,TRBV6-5,TGTGCCAGCCTAGCGTGGACCAATCAGCCCCAGCATTTT,CASLAWTNQPQHF
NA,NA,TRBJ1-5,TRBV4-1,TGCGCCAGCAGCCTGGACAGTAGCAATCAGCCCCAGCATTTT,CASSLDSSNQPQHF
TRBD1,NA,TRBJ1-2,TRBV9,TGTGCCAGCAGCGTCTATCAGGGGGCTAGGGGCTACACCTTC,CASSVYQGARGYTF
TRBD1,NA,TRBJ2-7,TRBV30,TGTGCCTGGAGATTGGGGACAGGGGGGTACGAGCAGTACTTC,CAWRLGTGGYEQYF
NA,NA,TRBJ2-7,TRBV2,TGTGCCAGCAGTGTCCCCGGGTCCGAGCAGTACTTC,CASSVPGSEQYF
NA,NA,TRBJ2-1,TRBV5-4,TGTGCCAGCAGCTTGGTTAGCAATGAGCAGTTCTTC,CASSLVSNEQFF
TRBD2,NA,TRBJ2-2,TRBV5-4,TGTGCCAGCAGCTCGCCGACTAGCGGGAGAGCCGGGGAGCTGTTTTTT,CASSSPTSGRAGELFF
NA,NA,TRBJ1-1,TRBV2,TGTGCCAGCACCAGGGGTTATGGCACTGAAGCTTTCTTT,CASTRGYGTEAFF
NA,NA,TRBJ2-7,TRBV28,TGTGCCAGCAGTGGGGGAAACTCGCGGGGAGAGCAGTACTTC,CASSGGNSRGEQYF
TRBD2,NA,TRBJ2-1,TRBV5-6,TGTGCCAGCAGCTTGTTAACCCCAGCGGGGCTTTACAATGAGCAGTTCTTC,CASSLLTPAGLYNEQFF
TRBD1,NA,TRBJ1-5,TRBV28,TGTGCCAGCAGTTTCACAGGGGGAGATCAGCCCCAGCATTTT,CASSFTGGDQPQHF
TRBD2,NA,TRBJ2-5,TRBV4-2,TGTGCCAGCAGCCAAGATAGGACTAGCGGGAGTCGGCAGGAAGAGACCCAGTACTTC,CASSQDRTSGSRQEETQYF
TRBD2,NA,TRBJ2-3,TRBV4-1,TGCGCCAGCAGCCAAGAGCACAATAGGCTAGCGGGGGCCCTTTTC,CASSQEHNRLAGALF
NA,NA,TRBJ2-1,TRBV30,TGTGCCTGGAGGACACCGAGCTCCTACAATGAGCAGTTCTTC,CAWRTPSSYNEQFF
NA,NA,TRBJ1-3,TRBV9,TGTGCCAGCAGCGTAGAGCTGTTTTCGATCGGGCAGGCGGGCTCTGGAAACACCATATATTTT,CASSVELFSIGQAGSGNTIYF
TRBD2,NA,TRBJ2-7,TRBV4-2,TGTGCCAGCAGCCAAGATTCACTAGCGGCTCCCTACGAGCAGTACTTC,CASSQDSLAAPYEQYF
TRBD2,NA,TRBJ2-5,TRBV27,TGTGCCAGCAAGCGGGAGATAGGAGAGACCCAGTACTTC,CASKREIGETQYF
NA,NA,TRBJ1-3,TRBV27,TGTGCCAGCAGTTCCGCGGTCTCTGGAAACACCATATATTTT,CASSSAVSGNTIYF
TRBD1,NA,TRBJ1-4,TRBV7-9,TGTGCCAGCAGCTTAGCCTGGAGGGACAGGGACGAAAAACTGTTTTTT,CASSLAWRDRDEKLFF
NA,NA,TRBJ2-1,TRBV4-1,TGCGCCAGCAGCCAACCTACTAGAAACAATGAGCAGTTCTTC,CASSQPTRNNEQFF
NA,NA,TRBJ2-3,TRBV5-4,TGTGCCAGCAGCCTCACACAGCTTACTAGCACAGATACGCAGTATTTT,CASSLTQLTSTDTQYF
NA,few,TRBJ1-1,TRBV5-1,TGCGCCAGCAGCTTGTTTTACGGGGATAACACTGAAGCTTTCTTT,CASSLFYGDNTEAFF
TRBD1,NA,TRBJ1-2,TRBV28,TGTGCCAGCCGAACAGGGGATGGAGGCTACACCTTC,CASRTGDGGYTF
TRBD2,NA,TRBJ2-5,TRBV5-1,TGCGCCAGCAGCTTGTTCGCGGGAGTGGAGACCCAGTACTTC,CASSLFAGVETQYF
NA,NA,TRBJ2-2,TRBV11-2,TGTGCCAGCAGCTTAGGACCGGAGGGAACCGGGGAGCTGTTTTTT,CASSLGPEGTGELFF
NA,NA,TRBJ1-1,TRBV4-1,TGCGCCAGCGGGGTTGGGGGGACTGAAGCTTTCTTT,CASGVGGTEAFF
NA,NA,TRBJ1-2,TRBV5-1,TGCGCCAGCAGCTATACAGGAACCGTGTTCGGCTACACCTTC,CASSYTGTVFGYTF
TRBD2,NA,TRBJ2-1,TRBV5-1,TGCGCCAGCAGCTTGGAAGGGGGTGTTGCGGGAGGGCCGTTGGATGAGCAGTTCTTC,CASSLEGGVAGGPLDEQFF
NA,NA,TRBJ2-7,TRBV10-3,TGTGCCATCAGTGAGTCAAGGAGCTCCTACGAGCAGTACTTC,CAISESRSSYEQYF
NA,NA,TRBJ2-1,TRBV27,TGTGCCAGCAGTTTATCTGTCCACTCCTACAATGAGCAGTTCTTC,CASSLSVHSYNEQFF
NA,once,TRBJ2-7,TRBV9,TGTGCCAGCAGCGTAGGTGCGGGGACCTACGAGCAGTACTTC,CASSVGAGTYEQYF
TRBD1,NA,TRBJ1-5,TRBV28,TGTGCCAGCAGTTTTGGGCAGGGGGCCTATCAGCCCCAGCATTTT,CASSFGQGAYQPQHF
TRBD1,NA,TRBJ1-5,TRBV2,TGTGCCAGCAGGGAACAGGGGGGCAATCAGCCCCAGCATTTT,CASREQGGNQPQHF
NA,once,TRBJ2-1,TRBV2,TGTGCCAGCAGTGAAGCGGGCCCCGCAAATGAGCAGTTCTTC,CASSEAGPANEQFF
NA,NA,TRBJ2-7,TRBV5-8,TGTGCCAGCAGGCCACAGGGTCGGCACGAGCAGTACTTC,CASRPQGRHEQYF
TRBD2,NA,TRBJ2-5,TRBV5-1,TGCGCCAGCAGCCAGGGACTAGCGGGAGCCTTCGGGGTAAAGACCCAGTACTTC,CASSQGLAGAFGVKTQYF
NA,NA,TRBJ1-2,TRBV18,TGTGCCAGCTCGTCGTCAGAGGACTATGGCTACCCCTTC,CASSSSEDYGYPF
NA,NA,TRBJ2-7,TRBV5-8,TGTGCCAGCAGCTTACTCCTTTCGGTAGACGAGCAGTACTTC,CASSLLLSVDEQYF
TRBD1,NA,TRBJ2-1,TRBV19,TGTGCCAGTACAATGGGACAGGGGTCCTTTAATGAGCAGTTCTTC,CASTMGQGSFNEQFF
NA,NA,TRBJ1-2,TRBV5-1,TGCGCCAGCAGCTTCCTAGGGGCGAAGGACTATGGCTACACCTTC,CASSFLGAKDYGYTF
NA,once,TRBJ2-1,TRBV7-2,TGTGCCAGCAGACAGGGGGGACTACTATACAATGAGCAGTTCTTC,CASRQGGLLYNEQFF
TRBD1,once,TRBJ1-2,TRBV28,TGTGCCAGCAGTCTCTTCAGGGGACAGGGGAACGGCTACACCTTC,CASSLFRGQGNGYTF
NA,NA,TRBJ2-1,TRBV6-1,TGTGCCAGCAGTGGGGGCACGGACTACAATGAGCAGTTCTTC,CASSGGTDYNEQFF